These 26 T cell receptor beta chains came from one sample sequenced in a study of blood T cell repertoires in COVID-19. TCRdb's table, derived via immunoSEQ multiplex PCR, lists solely in-frame clones and lacks some. The table includes roughly 20,000 clones, nearly 90% detected once. What was sequenced was peripheral blood. The receptors shown here come from a human donor with active COVID-19. The donor label of this sample is uncertain.

This clone was seen only a few times. The rearrangement links TRBV3-1 (or the pseudogene TRBV3-2) to TRBJ2-2; weak D call: TRBD2 (6 bases). Trimming shortened V by 1 base and J by 5 bases, and 11 bases separated the two germline ends. Germline CDR1 reads LGHDT; CDR2 reads YNNKEL (reference sequence). This CDR3 is built from 15 residues. CDR3 in amino acids: CASSQAGSGTGELFF. The CDR3 nucleotides read TGTGCCAGCAGCCAAGCCGGGAGCGGGACCGGGGAGCTGTTTTTT.

The chain joins TRBV5-4 to TRBJ1-5; D is possibly TRBD1 (5 bases). This CDR3 has 14 amino acids. The germline V and J ends were trimmed by 1 base and 7 bases, with 12 bases remaining between them. CDR1 is SGHNT, CDR2 YYREEE, per germline (reference sequence). The CDR3 sequence is CASSLQGGGQPQHF. CDR3 DNA: TGTGCCAGCAGCTTGCAGGGCGGTGGGCAGCCCCAGCATTTT.

The gene calls are TRBV7-9 and TRBJ2-3; no reliable D call. Germline V gene data show CDR1 as SEHNR and CDR2 as FQNEAQ (reference sequence). V was clipped by 1 base and J by 0 bases, with 11 bases between them. CDR3 size: 16 residues. Here the CDR3 DNA reads TGTGCCAGCAGCTTAGGTCCGGGTCGGAGCACAGATACGCAGTATTTT. Translated, it gives CASSLGPGRSTDTQYF.

This rearrangement joins TRBV19 to TRBJ2-7, with 8 bases matching TRBD2. Germline values: CDR1 LNHDA, CDR2 SQIVND (reference sequence). The V segment lost 1 base and the J segment 6 bases; nucleotides outside the gene matches: 11. The CDR3 length is 16 residues. CDR3 sequence: CASSIVGGTSNVEQYF. Written as DNA, the CDR3 is TGTGCCAGTAGTATAGTCGGCGGGACTAGTAATGTCGAGCAGTACTTC.

CDR3 bases: TGTGCCAGCAGCCGAGGGACAGGGTACAATGAGCAGTTCTTC. The encoded protein is CASSRGTGYNEQFF. The chain links TRBV7-3 to TRBJ2-1; 9 nucleotides align to TRBD1. This CDR3 has 14 amino acids. Trimming removed 5 bases from V and 4 bases from J; junction bases left unmatched: 3. Germline V gene sequence: CDR1 SGHTA, CDR2 FQGTGA.

Only one count was recorded for this clone. The chain is built from TRBV7-6 and TRBJ2-3, with 7 bases lining up with TRBD1. CDR1 and CDR2 from the germline V gene are SGHVS and FNYEAQ. V shed 3 bases and J 4 bases; nucleotides not matched to a gene: 4. The CDR3 extends over 14 amino acids. The CDR3 DNA sequence: TGTGCCAGCAGCTTGAGACAGGGCCCAGATACGCAGTATTTT. This gives the protein CASSLRQGPDTQYF.

The J gene is TRBJ1-4, the V gene TRBV6-6; D may be TRBD1 (5 bases). V was clipped by 4 bases and J by 8 bases, with 17 bases between them. Looked up from germline, CDR1 is MNHNY and CDR2 is SVGAGI (reference sequence). This CDR3 is built from 15 residues. DNA of the CDR3: TGTGCCAGCAGTTTTGCCCCAGGGCTGGGGGAAAAACTGTTTTTT. This encodes CASSFAPGLGEKLFF.

The CDR3 region has the DNA TGTGCCAGCAGCGTAGACGGCGGGAGTACCTACAATGAGCAGTTCTTC. Protein product: CASSVDGGSTYNEQFF. The chain uses TRBV9 and TRBJ2-1, with TRBD2 matching 7 bases. This CDR3 is built from 16 residues. Germline V gene lookup returns CDR1 SGDLS and CDR2 YYNGEE. With V trimmed by 0 bases and J by 2 bases, 5 bases remained unmatched.

The genes are TRBV2 and TRBJ1-1, with 10 bases fitting TRBD1. The V segment lost 7 bases and the J segment 1 base; nucleotides outside the gene matches: 6. The CDR3 is made up of 15 amino acids. Germline V gene lookup returns CDR1 SNHLY and CDR2 FYNNEI. The CDR3 nucleotides read TGTGCCAGCACCCCTGGACAGGGGGAGAACACTGAAGCTTTCTTT. Its translation is CASTPGQGENTEAFF.

V is TRBV5-1 and J is TRBJ2-1, with 8 bases that match TRBD2. V lost 8 bases and J lost 7; bases outside the gene matches: 8. Germline CDR1 reads SGHRS; CDR2 reads YFSETQ. The CDR3 loop spans 13 amino acids. The CDR3 protein is CASREGQWNEQFF. CDR3 coding DNA: TGCGCCAGTCGGGAGGGCCAATGGAATGAGCAGTTCTTC.

This rearrangement joins TRBV30 to TRBJ2-2, with D perhaps matching TRBD2 (5 bases). The CDR3 has 13 residues. V was clipped by 2 bases and J by 7 bases, with 11 bases between them. Germline CDR1 is GTSNPN and CDR2 is SVGIG (reference sequence). CDR3 residues: CAWSRGPGGELFF. The CDR3 coding sequence is TGTGCCTGGAGTAGAGGGCCGGGCGGGGAGCTGTTTTTT.

The chain uses TRBV7-9 and TRBJ2-2; tentative D call: TRBD1 (5 bases). This CDR3 spans 15 amino acids. The V end was cut by 3 bases, the J end by 2 bases, with 10 bases between. The V gene's germline CDR1 is SEHNR and CDR2 FQNEAQ (reference sequence). The CDR3 nucleotides are TGTGCCAGCAGCTTTCTGCAGGGTAACACCGGGGAGCTGTTTTTT. Translating gives CASSFLQGNTGELFF.

The gene calls are TRBV7-2 and TRBJ2-5; 10 positions match TRBD1. V trimming: 8 bases; J trimming: 4 bases; junction bases outside the gene matches: 10. The germline V gene encodes CDR1 SGHTA and CDR2 FQGNSA. This CDR3 is 15 amino acids long. The DNA for the CDR3 is TGTGCCAGCGGCCGGACAGGGGGTTTTGTAGAGACCCAGTACTTC. It is translated as CASGRTGGFVETQYF.

CDR3 coding DNA: TGTGCCAGCAGCCAAGGGGAGCGCGGGTATGAGCAGTTCTTC. This sequence encodes CASSQGERGYEQFF. The rearrangement uses TRBV3-1 (or the pseudogene TRBV3-2) and TRBJ2-1, with a possible D match to TRBD2 (5 bases). Germline V CDR1 and CDR2: LGHDT, YNNKEL (reference sequence). The CDR3 has 14 residues. Trimming left V 1 base short and J 8 bases short, with 12 bases between.

The rearrangement uses TRBV5-1 and TRBJ2-5, with 7 bases that match TRBD2. This CDR3 region has 15 residues. V lost 0 bases, J lost 5 bases, and 7 bases stayed unmatched. Germline CDR1 SGHRS, CDR2 YFSETQ. The DNA for the CDR3 is TGCGCCAGCAGCTTGGCTGGACTAGGGATCGAGACCCAGTACTTC. Translation gives CASSLAGLGIETQYF. The whole variable domain, filled in from reference TRBV5-1 and TRBJ2-5, reads KAGVTQTPRYLIKTRGQQVTLSCSPISGHRSVSWYQQTPGQGLQFLFEYFSETQRNKGNFPGRFSGRQFSNSRSEMNVSTLELGDSALYLCASSLAGLGIETQYFGPGTRLLVL.

This chain joins TRBV10-3 and TRBJ2-7; 13 bases agree with TRBD2. This CDR3 comprises 17 residues. V shed 6 bases and J 3 bases; nucleotides not matched to a gene: 11. Germline-derived CDR1 and CDR2 are ENHRY and SYGVKD. The CDR3 loop reads CAISGTSGTITLYEQYF. In DNA form, the CDR3 reads TGTGCCATCAGCGGGACTAGCGGGACCATAACTCTCTACGAGCAGTACTTC.

This sequence joins TRBV7-9 and TRBJ2-2, with D tentatively TRBD1 (5 bases). V shed 7 bases and J shed 0 bases, with 9 bases lying between them. The CDR3 contains 14 residues. CDR1 and CDR2 (germline): SEHNR, FQNEAQ (reference sequence). The CDR3 region has the DNA TGTGCCAGCATGCAGGGCACGAACACCGGGGAGCTGTTTTTT. Protein: CASMQGTNTGELFF.

The chain carries TRBV28 and TRBJ2-2, with TRBD1 matching 7 bases. V lost 4 bases to trimming and J lost 3 bases; unmatched junction nucleotides: 5. Germline CDR1 is MDHEN and CDR2 is SYDVKM. This CDR3 spans 15 amino acids. CDR3: CASSSTRGYTGELFF. The DNA for the CDR3 is TGTGCCAGCAGTTCAACCAGGGGGTACACCGGGGAGCTGTTTTTT. Based on the CDR3 plus reference TRBV28 and TRBJ2-2, the full variable domain is DVKVTQSSRYLVKRTGEKVFLECVQDMDHENMFWYRQDPGLGLRLIYFSYDVKMKEKGDIPEGYSVSREKKERFSLILESASTNQTSMYLCASSSTRGYTGELFFGEGSRLTVL.

The chain links TRBV15 to TRBJ2-1; the match to TRBD2 covers 15 bases. With 1 base clipped from V and 8 bases from J, the junction kept 6 bases outside the gene matches. Germline V gene sequence: CDR1 LNHNV, CDR2 YYDKDF (reference sequence). CDR3 length: 17 residues. This CDR3 is CATSRGGGLAGGDEQFF. CDR3 DNA: TGTGCCACCAGCAGAGGGGGAGGACTAGCGGGAGGGGATGAGCAGTTCTTC.

This chain links TRBV18 with TRBJ2-1, with TRBD2 matching 9 bases. Per germline, CDR1 KGHSH and CDR2 LQKENI. The CDR3 has 16 amino acids. With V trimmed by 2 bases and J by 5 bases, 7 bases remained unmatched. The CDR3 DNA sequence: TGTGCCAGCTCACCAACATTAGCGGGAGAAGACAATGAGCAGTTCTTC. Its protein product is CASSPTLAGEDNEQFF.

J is TRBJ2-3 and V is TRBV7-9, with 14 positions matching TRBD2. Looked up from germline, CDR1 is SEHNR and CDR2 is FQNEAQ (reference sequence). V lost 4 bases and J lost 3; bases outside the gene matches: 9. The CDR3 has 18 amino acids. CDR3 nucleotides: TGTGCCAGCAGCTCCATTTACCGGACTAGCGGGAGGACAGATACGCAGTATTTT. It specifies CASSSIYRTSGRTDTQYF.

V gene TRBV6-5 combines with J gene TRBJ1-1; TRBD1 matches 10 bases. CDR3 length equals 15 residues. Per germline, CDR1 MNHEY and CDR2 SVGAGI. The V and J ends lost 7 bases and 5 bases, in that order; junction bases with no gene match: 10. The CDR3 coding sequence is TGTGCCAGCACCGGGAGACAGGGGGCGGGGACTGAAGCTTTCTTT. As protein: CASTGRQGAGTEAFF.

V gene TRBV19 combines with J gene TRBJ2-2; 10 bases fit TRBD1. The V gene's germline CDR1 is LNHDA and CDR2 SQIVND (reference sequence). CDR3 length: 16 amino acids. V shed 6 bases, J shed 6 bases, and the junction held 10 bases outside the gene matches. DNA for the CDR3: TGTGCCAGTAGGCCGGGGACAGGGGTTTCCGCCGGGGAGCTGTTTTTT. Its protein product is CASRPGTGVSAGELFF.

This clone came up a few times. The chain links TRBV4-1 to TRBJ2-7, with TRBD1 identical over 9 bases. J gave up 4 bases and V 4 bases, and 5 bases lay outside the gene matches. Germline V CDR1 and CDR2: MGHRA, YSYEKL. The CDR3 has 14 residues. The CDR3 DNA is TGCGCCAGCAGCCTGGGGACAGGGACTTACGAGCAGTACTTC. It yields the protein CASSLGTGTYEQYF.

Only a few counts were recorded for this clone. The CDR3, as DNA: TGTGCCAGCGCCCCTAGCGGGAGATTGTACGAGCAGTACTTC. Translating it yields CASAPSGRLYEQYF. This chain joins TRBV27 and TRBJ2-7; 10 bases are a match to TRBD2. Germline V gives CDR1 MNHEY, CDR2 SMNVEV (reference sequence). The V and J ends lost 8 bases and 4 bases, in that order; junction bases with no gene match: 8. The CDR3 loop spans 14 amino acids.

This sequence joins TRBV19 and TRBJ2-5; 7 bases line up with TRBD2. The CDR3 has 15 amino acids. Losses at the gene ends were 0 bases for V and 4 bases for J; bases not matched to a gene: 5. The germline gives CDR1 LNHDA, CDR2 SQIVND (reference sequence). The CDR3 sequence is CASSIDRGGRETQYF. In nucleotides, the CDR3 is TGTGCCAGTAGTATAGATCGGGGAGGGAGAGAGACCCAGTACTTC.